This T cell receptor (beta chain) was captured by sequencing in a study of shared clonotypes between healthy human individuals. On the study more broadly: Researchers assigned three CD4 naive, three CD4 memory, two CD8 naive and one CD8 memory plate to each donor.

Clones were sequenced by immunoSEQ multiplex PCR, and TCRdb holds only the in-frame ones, with some missing. Here the sample spans about 1,500,000 clones, roughly 95% being singletons. Study-level findings and limits: The study found about 4.6% of naive CD4 clonotypes shared across a few donors. Memory subsets had estimated richness that was generally smaller than that of naive subsets.

There were no recent acute infections or vaccinations among the donors, who were healthy HIV-negative adults. Notes on this clone: Its antigen is unknown.

The TCR comes from a man in his thirties or forties in good health. The sample was naive CD4+ T cells sorted from blood. Described subset: CD45RA+ positively selected.

CDR3 in DNA: TGTGCCAGCAGCTACGTCGGGCTAGCGGAACTCTCCTACGAGCAGTACTTC. As protein: CASSYVGLAELSYEQYF. The chain uses TRBV28 and TRBJ2-7; 7 nucleotides match TRBD2. The V segment lost 6 bases and the J segment 0 bases; nucleotides outside the gene matches: 14. This CDR3 comprises 17 residues. Germline V gene lookup returns CDR1 MDHEN and CDR2 SYDVKM.